One sample yielded the 13 T cell receptor beta chains listed below, sequenced in a study of CD8+ T cells in alopecia areata. In each case, RNA was isolated and then reverse transcribed into cDNA as the sequencing template. The protocol was immunoSEQ multiplex PCR, while the TCRdb copy is restricted to in-frame clones and leaves out a portion. The sample holds 100,000 to 150,000 clones; 49% are singletons and the top ten take 18%. The specimen was CD8+ T cells sorted from blood, collected at week 0. The receptors derive from a human donor with alopecia areata.

The V gene is TRBV6-5, the J gene TRBJ2-2; D uncertain. Germline loops: CDR1 MNHEY, CDR2 SVGAGI. The CDR3 contains 12 residues. The V end lost 2 bases, the J end lost 7 bases, and 5 bases lay between the germline ends. The CDR3 sequence: CASSYRDGELFF. CDR3 coding DNA: TGTGCCAGCAGTTACAGGGACGGGGAGCTGTTTTTT.

The chain couples TRBV13 to TRBJ1-2; possibly TRBD1 for D (5 bases). The CDR3 covers 14 residues. V shed 5 bases and J shed 2 bases, with 12 bases lying between them. Germline values: CDR1 PRHDT, CDR2 FYEKMQ (reference sequence). The CDR3 region has the DNA TGTGCCAGCAGCCGAGAGACAGCAAACTATGGCTACACCTTC. Its protein product is CASSRETANYGYTF.

CDR3: CASSGDRGGEAFF. The CDR3 DNA reads as TGTGCCAGCAGTGGGGACAGGGGAGGTGAAGCTTTCTTT. The chain joins TRBV27 to TRBJ1-1; TRBD1 agrees at 10 bases. After removal of 5 bases from V and 7 bases from J, the junction contained 4 bases not matched to a gene. The germline CDR1 and CDR2 sequences are MNHEY and SMNVEV (reference sequence). The CDR3 loop spans 13 amino acids.

The chain carries TRBV7-9 and TRBJ2-5; possible D gene TRBD1, 5 bases. The CDR3 covers 12 residues. The ends were cut back, 3 bases at V and 5 bases at J, with 7 bases in the middle. Germline values: CDR1 SEHNR, CDR2 FQNEAQ (reference sequence). The CDR3 loop is CASSFPGETQYF. The DNA of the CDR3 is TGTGCCAGCAGCTTCCCAGGGGAGACCCAGTACTTC.

V is TRBV12-5 and J is TRBJ1-2; D gene unclear. The CDR3 is 14 residues long. V was shortened by 3 bases and J by 5 bases, with 13 bases between the two germline ends. Germline CDR1 is LGHNT and CDR2 is FRNRAP. The CDR3 protein is CASGFLAVGYGYTF. The CDR3 bases are TGTGCTAGTGGTTTTTTGGCGGTGGGGTATGGCTACACCTTC. The full variable domain, completed using reference TRBV12-5 and TRBJ1-2, is DARVTQTPRHKVTEMGQEVTMRCQPILGHNTVFWYRQTMMQGLELLAYFRNRAPLDDSGMPKDRFSAEMPDATLATLKIQPSEPRDSAVYFCASGFLAVGYGYTFGSGTRLTVV.

This clone was found a few times. The chain is built from TRBV4-1 and TRBJ2-2, with D maybe TRBD1 (5 bases). Germline V gene data show CDR1 as MGHRA and CDR2 as YSYEKL. The CDR3 extends over 16 amino acids. V shed 1 base and J shed 0 bases, with 9 bases lying between them. Here the CDR3 DNA reads TGCGCCAGCAGCCAAGTGCTCAGGGCGAACACCGGGGAGCTGTTTTTT. Its translation: CASSQVLRANTGELFF.

The chain employs TRBV19 and TRBJ2-1; D ambiguous. The CDR3 spans 13 residues. Germline CDR1 LNHDA, CDR2 SQIVND (reference sequence). The V end was cut by 2 bases, the J end by 9 bases, with 11 bases between. The CDR3 loop reads CASSISLSGEQFF. Here the CDR3 DNA reads TGTGCCAGTAGTATATCACTGAGTGGTGAGCAGTTCTTC.

The chain is built from TRBV2 and TRBJ1-6; a weak D match, TRBD1 (5 bases). Germline V gives CDR1 SNHLY, CDR2 FYNNEI. V was pared by 7 bases and J by 10 bases, with 26 bases between. The CDR3 spans 17 residues. CDR3 amino acids: CASTFIPGGSVDSPLHF. For the CDR3, the DNA is TGTGCCAGCACCTTCATTCCGGGGGGTTCGGTGGACTCACCCCTCCACTTT.

The gene calls are TRBV27 and TRBJ1-2, with D uncertain. This CDR3 is built from 13 residues. V shed 2 bases and J shed 4 bases, with 8 bases lying between them. The V gene's germline CDR1 is MNHEY and CDR2 SMNVEV (reference sequence). CDR3 nucleotides: TGTGCCAGCAGTTTAGAAGGCGGCTATGGCTACACCTTC. Its protein is CASSLEGGYGYTF.

V is TRBV11-2 and J is TRBJ1-2, with D perhaps TRBD1 (5 bases). The CDR3 is 16 residues long. Looked up from germline, CDR1 is SGHAT and CDR2 is FQNNGV. V was pared by 1 base and J by 4 bases, with 16 bases between. CDR3 DNA sequence: TGTGCCAGCAGCTTAGGGGGCGTTGGGGACCTCTATGGCTACACCTTC. This gives the protein CASSLGGVGDLYGYTF. The whole variable domain, remainder taken from reference TRBV11-2 and TRBJ1-2, is EAGVAQSPRYKIIEKRQSVAFWCNPISGHATLYWYQQILGQGPKLLIQFQNNGVVDDSQLPKDRFSAERLKGVDSTLKIQPAKLEDSAVYLCASSLGGVGDLYGYTFGSGTRLTVV.

The chain joins TRBV6-5 to TRBJ2-1; 7 bases are shared with TRBD2. This CDR3 region has 14 residues. The germline V gene has CDR1 MNHEY and CDR2 SVGAGI. V lost 9 bases, J lost 5 bases, and 10 bases stayed unmatched. In DNA form, the CDR3 reads TGTGCCAGTGGAAACAGGACTAGGAACAATGAGCAGTTCTTC. Amino acid sequence: CASGNRTRNNEQFF.

This clone was counted only a few times. The rearrangement uses TRBV10-2 and TRBJ2-1; the match to TRBD2 covers 7 bases. J was trimmed by 10 bases and V by 2 bases; bases with no gene match: 11. The CDR3 has 15 residues. Germline values: CDR1 WSHSY, CDR2 SAAADI. The DNA of the CDR3 is TGCGCCAGCAGTGAGAGGGCTAGCGGCCAGAGGGAGCAGTTCTTC. Translating gives CASSERASGQREQFF.

The chain combines TRBV11-2 with TRBJ2-2, with a tentative D call TRBD2 (6 bases). The CDR3 is 15 amino acids. V lost 3 bases and J 3 bases, leaving 11 bases between the germline ends. The germline V gene encodes CDR1 SGHAT and CDR2 FQNNGV. This chain's CDR3 is CASSLRRGDTGELFF. The CDR3 DNA reads as TGTGCCAGCAGCTTGAGGCGGGGTGACACCGGGGAGCTGTTTTTT.